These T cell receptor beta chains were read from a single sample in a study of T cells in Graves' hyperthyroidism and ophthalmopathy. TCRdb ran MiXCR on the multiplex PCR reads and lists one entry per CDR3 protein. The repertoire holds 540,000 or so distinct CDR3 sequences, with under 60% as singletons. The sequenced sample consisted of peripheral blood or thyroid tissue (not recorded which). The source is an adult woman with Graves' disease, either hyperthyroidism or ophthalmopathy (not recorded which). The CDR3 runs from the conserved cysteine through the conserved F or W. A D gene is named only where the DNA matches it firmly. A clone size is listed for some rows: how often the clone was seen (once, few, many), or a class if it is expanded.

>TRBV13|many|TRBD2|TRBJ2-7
TGTGCCAGCGCCGCCGGGGGGAGCTACGAGCAGTACTTC
CASAAGGSYEQYF
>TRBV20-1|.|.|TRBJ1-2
.
CSASQTSMYLCASSLSGYGYTF
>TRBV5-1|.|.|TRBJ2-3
TGCGCCAGCAGCGTTAGGTTCACAGATACGCAGTATTTT
CASSVRFTDTQYF
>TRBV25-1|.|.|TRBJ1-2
TGTGCCAGCAGTGCCACGATCGGAGACATCTATGGCTACACCTTC
CASSATIGDIYGYTF
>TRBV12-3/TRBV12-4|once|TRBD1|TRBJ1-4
TGTGCCAGCAGAACGACAGGGGTTGAAAAACTGTTTTTT
CASRTTGVEKLFF
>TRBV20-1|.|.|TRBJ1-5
TGCAGAGATCGTAGGAGTAGCAATCAGCCCCAGCATTTT
CRDRRSSNQPQHF
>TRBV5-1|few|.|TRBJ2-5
TGCGCCAGCAGCTTGGATCCGGGGAGGCAAGAGACCCAGTACTTC
CASSLDPGRQETQYF
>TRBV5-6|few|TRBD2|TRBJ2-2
TGTGCCAGCAGCTTGGCGATAGCGGGAGAGGCCGGGGAGCTGTTTTTT
CASSLAIAGEAGELFF
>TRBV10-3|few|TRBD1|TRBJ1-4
TGTGCCAGCAGCCCCCATAGTCAGGGGGAGGTCGAAAAACTGTTTTTT
CASSPHSQGEVEKLFF
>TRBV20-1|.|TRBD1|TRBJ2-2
TGCAGTGCTCCCCGGCAGGGGGCGACCACCGGGGAGCTGTTTTTT
CSAPRQGATTGELFF
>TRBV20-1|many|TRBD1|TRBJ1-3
TGCAGTGCAAGGACAGGGACTGGAAACACCATATATTTT
CSARTGTGNTIYF
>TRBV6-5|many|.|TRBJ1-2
TGTGCCAGCAGTTACAACCCGGGGCGCACGCTTAACTATGGCTACACCTTC
CASSYNPGRTLNYGYTF
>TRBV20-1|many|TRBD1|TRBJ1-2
TGCAGTGCTAGAGGGGGACAGGGAGGTCTCGATGGCTACACCTTC
CSARGGQGGLDGYTF
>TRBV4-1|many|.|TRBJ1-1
TGCGCCAGCAGCCAAGCTATGGTTACTGAAGCTTTCTTT
CASSQAMVTEAFF
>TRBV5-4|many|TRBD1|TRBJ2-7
TGTGCCAGCAGATCCCTCGGGACAGGGGATTACGAGCAGTACTTC
CASRSLGTGDYEQYF
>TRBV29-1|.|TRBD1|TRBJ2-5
TGCAGCGCGCTCAGGGGGAGACGAGAGACCCAGTACTTC
CSALRGRRETQYF
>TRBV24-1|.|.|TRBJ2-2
TGTGCCACCAAGGGAACGAGAAACACCGGGGAGCTGTTTTTT
CATKGTRNTGELFF
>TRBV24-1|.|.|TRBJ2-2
TGTGCCACCAGTGATTTGAACAGGGTCAATGAGCAGTTTTTT
CATSDLNRVNEQFF
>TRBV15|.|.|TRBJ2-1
TGTGCCACTCGAAGGACCGTGACCCGTGAGCAGTTCTTC
CATRRTVTREQFF
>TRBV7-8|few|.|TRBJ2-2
TGTGCCAGCACACCTCAACCGAACACCGGGGAGCTGTTTTTT
CASTPQPNTGELFF
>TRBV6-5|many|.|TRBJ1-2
TGTGCCAGCCGTCAGGGACGCGGGTATGGCTACACCTTC
CASRQGRGYGYTF
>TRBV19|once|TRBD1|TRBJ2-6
TGTGCCAGTAGTATAGAGGACAGGGGGTACTCTGGGGCCAACGTCCTGACTTTC
CASSIEDRGYSGANVLTF
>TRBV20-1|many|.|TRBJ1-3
TGCAGTGCCAGTTACTCAGGACGGGGATGGGACGCTGGAAACACCATATATTTT
CSASYSGRGWDAGNTIYF
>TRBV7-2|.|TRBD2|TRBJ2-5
TGTGCCTGCGCGGGAGTAGCGGGAGATGGGGGAGAGACCCAGTACTTC
CACAGVAGDGGETQYF
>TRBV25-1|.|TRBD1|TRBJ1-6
TGTGCCAGCAAAGGGACAGGGTATAATTCACCCCTCCACTTT
CASKGTGYNSPLHF
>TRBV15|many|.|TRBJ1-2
TGTGCCACCAGCTCCCCGGGAGGGACCTACACCTTC
CATSSPGGTYTF
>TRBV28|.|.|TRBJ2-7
TGTGCCAGCAGTCCTCGCAGGGACCCCCTCGAGCAGTACTTC
CASSPRRDPLEQYF
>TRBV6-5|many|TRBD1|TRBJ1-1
TGTGCCAGCAGTTTTGAGACAGGGGTGAACACTGAAGCTTTCTTT
CASSFETGVNTEAFF
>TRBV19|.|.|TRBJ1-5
TGTGCCAGTAGTAGGGGGTCGGGTAATCAGCCCCAGCATTTT
CASSRGSGNQPQHF
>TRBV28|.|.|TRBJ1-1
TGTGCCAGCAGTTCCGGGAGGGGGATCATGAACACTGAAGCTTTCTTT
CASSSGRGIMNTEAFF
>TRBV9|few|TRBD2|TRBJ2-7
TGTGCCAGCAGCGTACGCGGGACTACCTACGAGCAGTACTTC
CASSVRGTTYEQYF
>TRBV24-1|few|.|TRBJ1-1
TGTGCCACCAGTGACTCACTTAACACTGAAGCTTTCTTT
CATSDSLNTEAFF
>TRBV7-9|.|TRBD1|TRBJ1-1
TGTGCCAGCTCCTGGGACAGATTAAACACTGAAGCTTTCTTT
CASSWDRLNTEAFF
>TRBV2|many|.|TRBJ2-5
TGTGCCAGCAAAGTCTCGGACTTTGGCCAAGAGACCCAGTACTTC
CASKVSDFGQETQYF
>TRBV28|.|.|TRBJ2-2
TGTGCCAGCAGGTTGGGGGCATTAGCCTACACCGGGGAGCTGTTTTTT
CASRLGALAYTGELFF
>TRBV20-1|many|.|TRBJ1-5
TGCAGTGCTAGAGCCGCTCGGGCCGGGGGCGAGGACAATCAGCCCCAGCATTTT
CSARAARAGGEDNQPQHF